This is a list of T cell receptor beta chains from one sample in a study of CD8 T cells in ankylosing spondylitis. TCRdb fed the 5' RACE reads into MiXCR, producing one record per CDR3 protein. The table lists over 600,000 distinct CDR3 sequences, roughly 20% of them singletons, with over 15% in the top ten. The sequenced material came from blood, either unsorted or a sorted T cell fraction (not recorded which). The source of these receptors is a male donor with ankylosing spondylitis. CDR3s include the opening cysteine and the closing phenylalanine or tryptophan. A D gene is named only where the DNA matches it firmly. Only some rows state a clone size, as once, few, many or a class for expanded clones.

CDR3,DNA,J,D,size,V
CATSVGAGTGELFF,TGTGCCACCAGTGTCGGGGCGGGAACCGGGGAGCTGTTTTTT,TRBJ2-2,-,many,TRBV24-1
CASSAGLAGESDTQYF,TGTGCCAGCAGCGCCGGACTAGCGGGAGAGTCAGATACGCAGTATTTT,TRBJ2-3,TRBD2,many,TRBV7-9
CASSQESGGNTEAFF,TGCGCCAGCAGCCAAGAGTCGGGGGGCAACACTGAAGCTTTCTTT,TRBJ1-1,-,-,TRBV4-3
CATGPISSYEQYF,TGTGCCACAGGCCCAATATCCTCCTACGAGCAGTACTTC,TRBJ2-7,-,once,TRBV2
CASSIQRVGNTIYF,TGTGCCAGCAGCATCCAGCGGGTCGGAAACACCATATATTTT,TRBJ1-3,-,-,TRBV7-9
CASIGADTQYF,TGTGCCAGCATAGGGGCAGATACGCAGTATTTT,TRBJ2-3,-,-,TRBV12-3/TRBV12-4
CAISEPGLAQTYEQYF,TGTGCCATCAGTGAACCCGGACTAGCCCAAACCTACGAGCAGTACTTC,TRBJ2-7,TRBD2,-,TRBV10-3
CASSLGGGAGGPYEQYF,TGTGCCAGCAGCTTAGGTGGAGGAGCGGGAGGCCCCTACGAGCAGTACTTC,TRBJ2-7,TRBD2,-,TRBV7-8
CSANPENTEAFF,TGCAGTGCTAACCCAGAGAACACTGAAGCTTTCTTT,TRBJ1-1,-,many,TRBV20-1
CASSSDYGTQYF,TGTGCCAGCAGCTCCGACTATGGTACGCAGTATTTT,TRBJ2-3,-,many,TRBV12-3/TRBV12-4
CASSPRPGTETYEQYF,TGCGCCAGCAGCCCCCGACCCGGGACAGAAACCTACGAGCAGTACTTC,TRBJ2-7,TRBD1,many,TRBV5-1
CATRQGSRYEQYF,TGTGCCACTAGACAGGGGTCGAGATACGAGCAGTACTTC,TRBJ2-7,TRBD1,few,TRBV6-1
CSAPTAGYEQYF,TGCAGTGCCCCTACTGCGGGGTACGAGCAGTACTTC,TRBJ2-7,-,-,TRBV20-1
CASSLEASGRMDEQYF,TGTGCCAGCAGCTTAGAGGCTAGCGGGAGAATGGACGAGCAGTACTTC,TRBJ2-7,TRBD2,-,TRBV7-6
CSVELAGGRETQYF,TGCAGCGTTGAATTAGCGGGAGGCCGAGAGACCCAGTACTTC,TRBJ2-5,TRBD2,-,TRBV29-1
CSARDLVGGLTAPDMNTEAFF,TGCAGTGCTAGAGATCTCGTGGGGGGTCTTACCGCACCTGACATGAACACTGAAGCTTTCTTT,TRBJ1-1,-,few,TRBV20-1
CASSFNPYGNEQFF,TGTGCCAGCAGTTTTAACCCCTATGGGAATGAGCAGTTCTTC,TRBJ2-1,-,-,TRBV28
CASSQVARGTVLNTQYF,TGTGCCAGCAGCCAGGTCGCCCGTGGGACAGTTCTGAATACGCAGTATTTT,TRBJ2-3,TRBD1,-,TRBV3-1
CAIRGQAAQFF,TGTGCCATCAGAGGACAGGCCGCCCAGTTCTTC,TRBJ2-1,TRBD1,-,TRBV10-3
CASSFLTQNEQFF,TGTGCCAGCAGTTTTTTAACCCAAAATGAGCAGTTCTTC,TRBJ2-1,-,few,TRBV12-3/TRBV12-4
CSAFGTTYNQPQHF,TGCAGTGCATTTGGGACAACGTACAATCAGCCCCAGCATTTT,TRBJ1-5,-,-,TRBV20-1
CASSSFPLLGF,TGTGCCAGCAGCTCATTTCCCCTCTTGGGTTTC,TRBJ2-1,-,few,TRBV12-3/TRBV12-4
CASSNRGSSGNTIYF,TGTGCCAGCAGCAACAGGGGAAGCTCTGGAAACACCATATATTTT,TRBJ1-3,TRBD1,-,TRBV7-9
CASTIDRGSYNEQFF,TGTGCCAGCACTATAGACAGGGGCTCCTACAATGAGCAGTTCTTC,TRBJ2-1,TRBD1,-,TRBV7-2
CASSRGGTGPNEQFF,TGTGCCAGCAGCCGAGGGGGGACAGGTCCGAATGAGCAGTTCTTC,TRBJ2-1,TRBD1,-,TRBV2
CASSVGGGQSTDTQYF,TGTGCCAGCAGCGTAGGGGGAGGGCAAAGCACAGATACGCAGTATTTT,TRBJ2-3,TRBD2,few,TRBV9
CNDRRICSAVNTEAFF,TGCAACGACAGGCGGATCTGTTCGGCGGTGAACACTGAAGCTTTCTTT,TRBJ1-1,-,few,TRBV29-1
CAISESGGINQYF,TGTGCCATCAGTGAGAGCGGAGGGATTAATCAGTACTTC,TRBJ2-4,-,few,TRBV10-3
CASSLGGTDLLYSGANVLTF,TGTGCCAGCAGCTTAGGAGGGACAGACTTATTATACTCTGGGGCCAACGTCCTGACTTTC,TRBJ2-6,-,few,TRBV7-3
CASSSGGGTDTQYF,TGTGCCAGCAGTTCAGGGGGCGGCACAGATACGCAGTATTTT,TRBJ2-3,TRBD1,many,TRBV12-3/TRBV12-4
CASSGNRERSEKLFF,TGTGCCAGCAGTGGAAACAGGGAGAGGAGTGAAAAACTGTTTTTT,TRBJ1-4,-,-,TRBV6-1
CASSYIGSVEAFF,TGTGCCAGCAGCTATATCGGAAGCGTTGAAGCTTTCTTT,TRBJ1-1,-,-,TRBV6-5
CASSRGDSHNQPQHF,TGTGCCAGCAGCCGAGGGGACAGCCACAATCAGCCCCAGCATTTT,TRBJ1-5,TRBD1,-,TRBV3-1
CSVVDRGGEQYF,TGCAGCGTTGTGGACAGGGGAGGCGAGCAGTACTTC,TRBJ2-7,TRBD1,few,TRBV29-1
CATSRGTGSTDTQYF,TGTGCCACCAGCAGAGGAACAGGGAGCACAGATACGCAGTATTTT,TRBJ2-3,-,few,TRBV15
CASSSGGARLSGANVLTF,TGTGCCAGCAGCTCGGGGGGGGCCCGACTCTCTGGGGCCAACGTCCTGACTTTC,TRBJ2-6,TRBD2,-,TRBV3-1
CASSSTRRSYEQYF,TGTGCCAGCAGTTCTACTCGACGCTCCTACGAGCAGTACTTC,TRBJ2-7,-,-,TRBV2
CATSDSFGGTGNQPQHF,TGTGCCACCAGTGATTCCTTCGGTGGGACAGGGAATCAGCCCCAGCATTTT,TRBJ1-5,TRBD1,-,TRBV24-1
CASSLRTGQGTDTQYF,TGTGCCAGCAGCCTCAGGACAGGGCAGGGCACAGATACGCAGTATTTT,TRBJ2-3,TRBD1,once,TRBV3-1
CASSPGWGEAGANVLTF,TGTGCCAGCAGTCCGGGTTGGGGGGAGGCTGGGGCCAACGTCCTGACTTTC,TRBJ2-6,-,few,TRBV12-3/TRBV12-4
CASSYSVGVEQYF,TGTGCCAGCAGTTACTCGGTGGGGGTCGAGCAGTACTTC,TRBJ2-7,-,few,TRBV6-6
CASSLDRDRGYTF,TGTGCCAGCAGTTTAGACAGGGACAGAGGCTACACCTTC,TRBJ1-2,TRBD1,few,TRBV12-3/TRBV12-4
CASSVSGGNEQYF,TGCGCCAGCTCGGTATCAGGGGGGAACGAGCAGTACTTC,TRBJ2-7,-,-,TRBV5-1
CASNWGREADTQYF,TGTGCCAGCAATTGGGGGAGGGAGGCAGATACGCAGTATTTT,TRBJ2-3,TRBD2,-,TRBV2
CASSFWSSAHNEQFF,TGTGCCAGCAGTTTTTGGAGTAGCGCCCACAATGAGCAGTTCTTC,TRBJ2-1,-,many,TRBV12-3/TRBV12-4
CASSLKGTGSNTEAFF,TGTGCCAGCAGCTTAAAGGGGACAGGATCGAACACTGAAGCTTTCTTT,TRBJ1-1,TRBD1,few,TRBV7-9
CATSRDRGANYGYTF,TGTGCCACCAGCAGGGATCGAGGGGCTAACTATGGCTACACCTTC,TRBJ1-2,-,few,TRBV15